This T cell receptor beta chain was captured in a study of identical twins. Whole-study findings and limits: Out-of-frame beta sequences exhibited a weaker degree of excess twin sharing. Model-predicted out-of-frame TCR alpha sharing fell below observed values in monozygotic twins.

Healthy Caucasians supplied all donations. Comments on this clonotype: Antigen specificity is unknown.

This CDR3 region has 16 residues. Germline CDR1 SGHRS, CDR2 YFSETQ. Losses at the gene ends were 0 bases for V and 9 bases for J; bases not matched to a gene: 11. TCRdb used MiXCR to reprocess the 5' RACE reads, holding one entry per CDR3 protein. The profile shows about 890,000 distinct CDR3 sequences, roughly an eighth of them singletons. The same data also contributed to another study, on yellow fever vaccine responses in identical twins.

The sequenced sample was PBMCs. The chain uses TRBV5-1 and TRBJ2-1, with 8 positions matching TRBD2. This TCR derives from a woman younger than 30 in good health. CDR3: CASSLGLAGIQGEQFF. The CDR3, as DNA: TGCGCCAGCAGCTTGGGGTTAGCGGGGATACAGGGTGAGCAGTTCTTC.